These T cell receptor beta chains were read from a single sample in a study of blood T cell repertoires in COVID-19. The data were produced by immunoSEQ multiplex PCR, yet TCRdb's version contains in-frame clones alone and is incomplete. The data contain approximately 280,000 clones, 80% to 90% of them seen just once; the ten biggest clones take up 4.6%. Sequenced material: peripheral blood. These receptors came from a man aged 40-50 years with acute or convalescent COVID-19. Both conserved end residues are part of each CDR3. D genes are given only for firm matches. Part of the rows lack a size; the others show once, few, many or a class for expanded clones.

TRBJ1-5 . TRBV20-1 once TGCAGTGCTAGTACCGGAGGGGGCAATCAGCCCCAGCATTTT CSASTGGGNQPQHF
TRBJ2-3 TRBD2 TRBV7-8 . TGTGCCAGCAGCTTGGGGGGGGAGTTTAGGACGCAGTATTTT CASSLGGEFRTQYF
TRBJ2-2 TRBD2 TRBV12-3/TRBV12-4 few TGTGCCAGCAGCCTGCGGGGGACCGGGGAGCTGTTTTTT CASSLRGTGELFF
TRBJ1-1 . TRBV5-4 . TGTGCCAGCAGCTTGGGCCCGCAGGGGAGTTCGGGGTTCGGAGCTTTCTTT CASSLGPQGSSGFGAFF
TRBJ2-7 . TRBV7-3 . TGTGCCAGCAGCTTAAGAGGGGGGGCCTACGAGCAGTACTTC CASSLRGGAYEQYF
TRBJ2-7 TRBD1 TRBV24-1 . TGTGCCACCAGTGATCCCAGGGGGTATAGGCTGTACTTC CATSDPRGYRLYF
TRBJ1-5 TRBD1 TRBV11-2 . TGTGCCAGCAGCTTAGATGACAGGTCCGGGACAGGGGGCTTTATTACCCAGCATTTT CASSLDDRSGTGGFITQHF
TRBJ2-7 . TRBV19 . TGTGCCAGTAGTAAAGGGGCAGTGCAGTACTTC CASSKGAVQYF
TRBJ1-2 . TRBV30 . TGTGCCTGGGGCTGGCGGGGGGCGATCTATGGCTACACCTTC CAWGWRGAIYGYTF
TRBJ1-2 . TRBV5-1 once TGCGCCAGCAGCTTCGGGGAAGTCTATGGCTACACCTTC CASSFGEVYGYTF
TRBJ1-4 . TRBV10-3 few TGTGCCATCGAAAATCCTGACGGGGGAAAACTGTTTTTT CAIENPDGGKLFF
TRBJ1-4 . TRBV28 . TGTGCCAGCAAGTCTCCAAGGGGGTCAACTAATGAAAAACTGTTTTTT CASKSPRGSTNEKLFF
TRBJ2-1 . TRBV6-4 . TGTGCCAGCAGTGCACAACCTGGACTCCTATCCAATGAGCAGTTCTTC CASSAQPGLLSNEQFF
TRBJ1-2 TRBD1 TRBV6-1 . TGTGCCAGCAGTGAGACAGGGCGCGGCTACACCTTC CASSETGRGYTF
TRBJ1-1 . TRBV30 . TGTGCCTGGATATTGCCCAGCGGGGACACTGAAGCTTTCTTT CAWILPSGDTEAFF
TRBJ1-6 . TRBV6-5 . TGTGCCAGCAGACCCCCGGCAGGGATGGAGTCACCCCTCCACTTT CASRPPAGMESPLHF
TRBJ1-1 . TRBV2 . TGTGCCAGCAGTGTTTTAGCTACCACTGAAGCTTTCTTT CASSVLATTEAFF
TRBJ2-3 . TRBV7-8 . TGTGCCAGCAGCTTAGTCCACTCAGGGGCCGGGACAGATACGCAGTATTTT CASSLVHSGAGTDTQYF
TRBJ2-6 . TRBV5-4 . TGTGCCAGCAGCTTAGCACAGGCTGGGGCCAACGTCCTGACTTTC CASSLAQAGANVLTF
TRBJ1-1 . TRBV12-3/TRBV12-4 . TGTGCCAGCCATTTACAGGGATACACTGAAGCTTTCTTT CASHLQGYTEAFF
TRBJ1-1 TRBD1 TRBV3-1/TRBV3-2 . TGTGCCAGCAGCTATGAACAGGGGGAAGCTTTCTTT CASSYEQGEAFF
TRBJ2-2 TRBD1 TRBV29-1 . TGCAGCGTTACGGGACAGACCGGGGAGCTGTTTTTT CSVTGQTGELFF
TRBJ1-1 TRBD1 TRBV2 . TGTGCCAGCAGTAATGACAGGGTTACTGAAGCTTTCTTT CASSNDRVTEAFF
TRBJ2-4 TRBD2 TRBV30 . TGTGCCTGGAGTCTAGCGGGACACGGGGGCAAAAACATTCAGTACTTC CAWSLAGHGGKNIQYF
TRBJ2-2 . TRBV28 . TGTGCCATCCGGGACGGAGGGACCGGGGAGCTGTTTTTT CAIRDGGTGELFF
TRBJ2-3 TRBD2 TRBV6-4 few TGTGCCAGCAGTGCGGAGGGACTAGCGGGCCAAAGGCTGTATTTT CASSAEGLAGQRLYF
TRBJ2-1 TRBD1 TRBV7-9 once TGTGCCAGCAGCTTACCCGCAGGGGGCAACGACAATGAGCAGTTCTTC CASSLPAGGNDNEQFF
TRBJ2-3 . TRBV2 . TGTGCCAGCAGTCGACGGGGTACTACTAGCACAGATACGCAGTATTTT CASSRRGTTSTDTQYF
TRBJ2-1 TRBD2 TRBV3-1/TRBV3-2 . TGTGCCAGCAGCCCCTGGGAGCTAGCGGGGGGGGAGCAGTTCTTC CASSPWELAGGEQFF
TRBJ2-7 TRBD1 TRBV5-5 . TGTGCCAGCAGCTCCTCCGGGACAGGGGTCTACGAGCAGTACTTC CASSSSGTGVYEQYF
TRBJ1-2 . TRBV24-1 few TGTGCCACCAGGAGTACAGGGACTACAGATGGCTACACCTTC CATRSTGTTDGYTF
TRBJ1-2 TRBD1 TRBV10-3 . TGTGCCATCAGTGAGTCCATCTTCCGGGACAGGGTGACTTCGTATGGCTACACCTTC CAISESIFRDRVTSYGYTF
TRBJ2-7 . TRBV4-2 . TGTGCCAGCAGCCAACCGGGCCCGGGAGCCTACGAGCAGTACTTC CASSQPGPGAYEQYF
TRBJ2-7 . TRBV6-2/TRBV6-3 . TGTGCCAGCAGTTACCCTTGGGACACCAGCTCCTACGAGCAGTACTTC CASSYPWDTSSYEQYF
TRBJ2-7 TRBD1 TRBV4-2 . TGTGCCAGCAGCCGGACAGGGGAGGACGGGCAGTACTTC CASSRTGEDGQYF
TRBJ1-5 . TRBV6-1 . TGTGCCAGCAGTGAAGCGTTACAGCCCCAGCATTTT CASSEALQPQHF
TRBJ1-2 TRBD1 TRBV24-1 . TGTGCCACCAGTGAACAGGGGAGGTACACCTTC CATSEQGRYTF
TRBJ2-7 . TRBV19 . TGTGCCAGTAGTGAGACACTTACCCTTTCCTACGAGCAGTACTTC CASSETLTLSYEQYF
TRBJ2-7 . TRBV28 . TGTGCCAGCAGTTTAAGGGCAGGGTGGGGCGAGCAGTACTTC CASSLRAGWGEQYF
TRBJ2-7 . TRBV5-1 . TGCGCCAGCAGCTTGGCAGGGGACGAGCAGTACTTC CASSLAGDEQYF
TRBJ1-2 TRBD1 TRBV15 . TGTGCCACCAGCAGGGACAGGGCTAACTATGGCTACACCTTC CATSRDRANYGYTF
TRBJ2-2 . TRBV20-1 . TGCAGTGCTAGGGCCACCGGGGAGCTGTTTTTT CSARATGELFF
TRBJ2-7 . TRBV11-3 . TGTGCCAGCAGCCTAGGGACCGGGGGAATCGACGAGCAGTACTTC CASSLGTGGIDEQYF
TRBJ1-2 . TRBV6-1 . TGTGCCAGCAGTGAAGCCGACACTCTTAACTATGGCTACACCTTC CASSEADTLNYGYTF
TRBJ1-2 . TRBV5-1 . TGCGCCAGCAGCCGGACTGCCGAAGGGAATGGCTACACCTTC CASSRTAEGNGYTF
TRBJ2-1 TRBD2 TRBV11-2 . TGTGCCAGCAGCTTAGGCGGGGGGGCATGGGATGAGCAGTTCTTC CASSLGGGAWDEQFF